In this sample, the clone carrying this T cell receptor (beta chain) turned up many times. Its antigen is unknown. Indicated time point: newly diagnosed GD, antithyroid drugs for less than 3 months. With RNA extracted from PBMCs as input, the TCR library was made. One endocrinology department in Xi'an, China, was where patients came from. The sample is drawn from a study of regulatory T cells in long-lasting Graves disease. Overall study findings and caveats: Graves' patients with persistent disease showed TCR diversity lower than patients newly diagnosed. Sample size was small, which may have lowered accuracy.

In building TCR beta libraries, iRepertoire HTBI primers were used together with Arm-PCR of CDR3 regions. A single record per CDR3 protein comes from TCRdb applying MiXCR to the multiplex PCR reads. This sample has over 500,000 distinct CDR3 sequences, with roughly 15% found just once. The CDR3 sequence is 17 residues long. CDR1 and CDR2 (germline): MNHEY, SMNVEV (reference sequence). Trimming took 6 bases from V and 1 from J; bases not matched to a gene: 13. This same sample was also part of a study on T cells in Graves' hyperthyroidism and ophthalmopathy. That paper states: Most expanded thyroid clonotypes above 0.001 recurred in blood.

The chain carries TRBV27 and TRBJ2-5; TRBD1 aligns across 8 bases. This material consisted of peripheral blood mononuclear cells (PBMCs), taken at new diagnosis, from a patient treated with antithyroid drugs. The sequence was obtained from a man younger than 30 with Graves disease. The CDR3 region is CASRADRGPTAQETQYF. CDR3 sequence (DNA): TGTGCCAGCAGGGCCGACAGGGGCCCTACCGCCCAAGAGACCCAGTACTTC.